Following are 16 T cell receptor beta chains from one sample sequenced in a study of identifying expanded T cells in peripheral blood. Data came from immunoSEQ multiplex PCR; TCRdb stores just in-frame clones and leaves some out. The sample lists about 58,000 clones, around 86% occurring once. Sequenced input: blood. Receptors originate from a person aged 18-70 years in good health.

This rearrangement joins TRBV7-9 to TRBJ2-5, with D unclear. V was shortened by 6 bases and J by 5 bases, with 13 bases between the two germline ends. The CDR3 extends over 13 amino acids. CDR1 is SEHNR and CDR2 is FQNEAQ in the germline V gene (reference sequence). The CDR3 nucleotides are TGTGCCAGCAGGGGCCTAGTTCTCGAGACCCAGTACTTC. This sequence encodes CASRGLVLETQYF.

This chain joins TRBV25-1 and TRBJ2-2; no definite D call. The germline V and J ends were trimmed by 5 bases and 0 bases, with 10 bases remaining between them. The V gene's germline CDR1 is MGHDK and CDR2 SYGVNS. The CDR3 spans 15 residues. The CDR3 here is CASSPNMANTGELFF. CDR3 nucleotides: TGTGCCAGCAGTCCCAACATGGCGAACACCGGGGAGCTGTTTTTT.

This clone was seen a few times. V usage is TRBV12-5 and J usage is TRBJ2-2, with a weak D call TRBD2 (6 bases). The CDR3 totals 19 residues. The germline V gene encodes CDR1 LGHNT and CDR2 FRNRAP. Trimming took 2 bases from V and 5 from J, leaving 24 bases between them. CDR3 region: CASGLPPYGGAPRTGELFF. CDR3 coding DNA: TGTGCTAGTGGTTTGCCGCCTTACGGAGGGGCCCCGAGGACCGGGGAGCTGTTTTTT.

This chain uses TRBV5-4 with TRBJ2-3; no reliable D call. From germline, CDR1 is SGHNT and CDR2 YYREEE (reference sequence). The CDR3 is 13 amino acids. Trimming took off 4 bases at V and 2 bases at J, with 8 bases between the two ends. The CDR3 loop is CASSPVSTDTQYF. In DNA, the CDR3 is TGTGCCAGCAGCCCAGTGTCCACAGATACGCAGTATTTT. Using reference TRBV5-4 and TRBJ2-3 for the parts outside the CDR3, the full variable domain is ETGVTQSPTHLIKTRGQQVTLRCSSQSGHNTVSWYQQALGQGPQFIFQYYREEENGRGNFPPRFSGLQFPNYSSELNVNALELDDSALYLCASSPVSTDTQYFGPGTRLTVL.

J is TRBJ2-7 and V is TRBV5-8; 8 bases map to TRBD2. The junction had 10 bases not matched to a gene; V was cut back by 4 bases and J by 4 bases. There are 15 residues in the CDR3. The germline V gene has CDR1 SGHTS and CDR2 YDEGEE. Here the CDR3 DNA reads TGTGCCAGCAGCCTGGTCCCGGGAGGGGCTTACGAGCAGTACTTC. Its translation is CASSLVPGGAYEQYF.

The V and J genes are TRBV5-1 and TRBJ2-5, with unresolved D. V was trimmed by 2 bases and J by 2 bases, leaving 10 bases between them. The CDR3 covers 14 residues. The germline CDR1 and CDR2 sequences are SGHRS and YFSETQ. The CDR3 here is CASSLGPSQETQYF. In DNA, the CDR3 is TGCGCCAGCAGCTTAGGACCTTCGCAAGAGACCCAGTACTTC.

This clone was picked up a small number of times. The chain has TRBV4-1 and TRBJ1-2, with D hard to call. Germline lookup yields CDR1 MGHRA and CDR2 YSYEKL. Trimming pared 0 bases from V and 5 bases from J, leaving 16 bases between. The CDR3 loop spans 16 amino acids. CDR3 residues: CASSQEEALGGYGYTF. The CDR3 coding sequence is TGCGCCAGCAGCCAAGAGGAAGCTCTCGGAGGGTATGGCTACACCTTC.

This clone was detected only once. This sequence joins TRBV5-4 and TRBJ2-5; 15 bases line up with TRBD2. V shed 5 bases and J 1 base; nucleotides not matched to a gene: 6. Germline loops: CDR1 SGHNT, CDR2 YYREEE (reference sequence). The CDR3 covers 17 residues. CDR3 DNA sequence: TGTGCCAGCAGTGGGACTAGCGGGAGGTCATCCCAAGAGACCCAGTACTTC. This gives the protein CASSGTSGRSSQETQYF.

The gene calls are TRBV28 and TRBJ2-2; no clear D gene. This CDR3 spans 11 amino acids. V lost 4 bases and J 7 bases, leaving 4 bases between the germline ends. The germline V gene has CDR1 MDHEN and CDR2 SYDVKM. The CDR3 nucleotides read TGTGCCAGCAGTTGGATCGGGGAGCTGTTTTTT. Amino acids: CASSWIGELFF.

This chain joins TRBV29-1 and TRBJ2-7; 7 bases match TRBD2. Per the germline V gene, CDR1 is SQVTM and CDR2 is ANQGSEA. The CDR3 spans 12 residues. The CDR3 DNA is TGCGCTGGGGGGGAGGGCCGGTACGAGCAGTACTTC. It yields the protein CAGGEGRYEQYF.

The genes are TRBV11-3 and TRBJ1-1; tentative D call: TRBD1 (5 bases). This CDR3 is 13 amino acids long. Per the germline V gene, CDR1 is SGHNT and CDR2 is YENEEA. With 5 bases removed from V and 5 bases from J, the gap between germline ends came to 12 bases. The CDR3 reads CASSPPEGTEAFF. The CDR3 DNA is TGTGCCAGCAGCCCCCCAGAGGGGACTGAAGCTTTCTTT.

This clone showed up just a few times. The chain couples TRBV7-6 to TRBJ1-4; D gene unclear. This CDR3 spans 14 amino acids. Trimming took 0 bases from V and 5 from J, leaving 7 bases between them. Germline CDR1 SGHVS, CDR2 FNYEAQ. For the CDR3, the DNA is TGTGCCAGCAGCTTAGCGCCTGGAAATGAAAAACTGTTTTTT. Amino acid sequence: CASSLAPGNEKLFF.

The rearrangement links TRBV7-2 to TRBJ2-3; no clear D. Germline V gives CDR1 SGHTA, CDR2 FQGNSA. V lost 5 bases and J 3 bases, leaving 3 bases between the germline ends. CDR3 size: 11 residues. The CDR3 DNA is TGTGCCAGCAGCCGAACAGATACGCAGTATTTT. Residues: CASSRTDTQYF.

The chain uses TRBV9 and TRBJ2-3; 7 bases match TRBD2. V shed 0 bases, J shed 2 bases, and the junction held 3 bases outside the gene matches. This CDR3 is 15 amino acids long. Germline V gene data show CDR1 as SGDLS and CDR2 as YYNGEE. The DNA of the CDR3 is TGTGCCAGCAGCGTAGGAAGCGGGGCCACAGATACGCAGTATTTT. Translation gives CASSVGSGATDTQYF.

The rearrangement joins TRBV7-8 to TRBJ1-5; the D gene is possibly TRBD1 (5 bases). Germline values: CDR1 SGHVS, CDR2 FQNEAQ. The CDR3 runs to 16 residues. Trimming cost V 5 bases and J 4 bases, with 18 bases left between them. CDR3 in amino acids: CASSASPGLGNQPQHF. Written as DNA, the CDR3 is TGTGCCAGCAGCGCCTCTCCAGGGCTGGGGAATCAGCCCCAGCATTTT.

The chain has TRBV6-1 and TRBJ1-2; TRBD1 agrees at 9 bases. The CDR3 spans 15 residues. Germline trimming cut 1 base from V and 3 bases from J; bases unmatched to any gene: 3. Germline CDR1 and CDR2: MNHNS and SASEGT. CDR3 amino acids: CASSEVTGGHYGYTF. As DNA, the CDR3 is TGTGCCAGCAGTGAAGTGACAGGGGGTCACTATGGCTACACCTTC.